The source of this TCR beta chain is a study of blood T cell repertoires in COVID-19. In the study overall: The United States, Italy and Spain supplied acute and convalescent COVID-19 samples.

Germline-derived CDR1 and CDR2 are SQVTM and ANQGSEA. After removal of 6 bases from V and 7 bases from J, the junction contained 7 bases not matched to a gene. The CDR3 has 13 residues. In the original analysis: Estimation of nucleated cell counts relied on the amplification of reference gene primers. Sequencing used immunoSEQ multiplex PCR; TCRdb keeps in-frame clones, though not all of them. That table is the source of V, J and clone size, and D and trimming were worked out from the DNA. The repertoire holds around 90,000 clones, with 80% as singletons. This chain connects TRBV29-1 to TRBJ2-5; TRBD2 aligns across 11 bases. This TCR came from a human donor in a cohort sampled during active COVID-19. Sequenced material: peripheral blood. The CDR3 DNA sequence: TGCAGCGTGAGCACTAGCGGGAGAGCGACCCAGTACTTC. Its translation is CSVSTSGRATQYF.